This record covers a single T cell receptor (beta chain). This record belongs to a study of identical twins. TCRdb reprocessed the 5' RACE reads via MiXCR and lists one record per CDR3 protein. Found here are approximately 470,000 distinct CDR3 sequences, more than 13% of them singletons; the top ten hold approximately 0.52%. This CDR3 contains 15 residues. Trimming removed 5 bases at V and 5 bases at J, with 16 bases between. Germline V gene data show CDR1 as SGHTA and CDR2 as FQGNSA. The sample was also reused in another study, on yellow fever vaccine responses in identical twins.

The material sequenced was CD4+ T cells sorted from blood. The sequence came from a woman between 18 and 30 years old in good health. The chain has TRBV7-2 and TRBJ2-1; D assignment may be TRBD1 or TRBD2 (5 bases each). The CDR3: CASSPPGTYNNEQFF. The CDR3 region has the DNA TGTGCCAGCAGCCCCCCCGGGACGTACAACAATGAGCAGTTCTTC.